Listed below are T cell receptor beta chains from one sample, sequenced in a study of cytomegalovirus exposure and HLA in healthy donors. Only in-frame clones appear in the TCRdb table, and some are missing; sequencing was by immunoSEQ multiplex PCR. The sample shows about 230,000 clones, roughly 85% of them seen only once. The specimen sequenced was PBMCs. The receptors stem from a girl aged 2 to 9 in good health and CMV-seronegative. Each CDR3 is given with its conserved first and last residue. The D gene is left open where the match is weak. Expanded clones are given a class, and other clones once, few, many or no size at all.

TRBJ1-2,.,TRBV28,.,CASSFPETNYGYTF,TGTGCCAGCAGTTTCCCGGAGACTAACTATGGCTACACCTTC
TRBJ1-1,TRBD1,TRBV10-2,.,CASSGTGGTEAFF,TGCGCCAGCAGTGGGACAGGGGGCACTGAAGCTTTCTTT
TRBJ1-6,TRBD1,TRBV6-1,.,CASSENRGWSPLHF,TGTGCCAGCAGTGAAAACAGGGGATGGTCACCCCTCCACTTT
TRBJ2-2,.,TRBV6-1,.,CASSEALHETGELFF,TGTGCCAGCAGTGAAGCATTACATGAAACCGGGGAGCTGTTTTTT
TRBJ2-1,.,TRBV29-1,once,CSVEELGGSEQFF,TGCAGCGTTGAAGAATTAGGAGGGAGTGAGCAGTTCTTC
TRBJ2-7,.,TRBV7-9,.,CASSSQGNSYEQYF,TGTGCCAGCAGCTCCCAGGGGAACTCCTACGAGCAGTACTTC
TRBJ1-2,TRBD1,TRBV6-5,.,CASSWTGTNYGYTF,TGTGCCAGCAGCTGGACAGGGACTAACTATGGCTACACCTTC
TRBJ1-4,.,TRBV5-1,.,CASSLAGTGGEKLFF,TGCGCCAGCAGCTTGGCCGGGACGGGGGGTGAAAAACTGTTTTTT
TRBJ1-2,TRBD1,TRBV5-4,.,CASSLGQGDYGYTF,TGTGCCAGCAGCTTGGGACAGGGAGACTATGGCTACACCTTC
TRBJ2-1,TRBD2,TRBV30,.,CAWSLLAGENEQFF,TGTGCCTGGAGTTTGCTAGCGGGAGAAAATGAGCAGTTCTTC